These T cell receptor beta chains were read from a single sample in a study of tumor-infiltrating lymphocytes in localized non-small cell lung cancer. Using immunoSEQ multiplex PCR, the repertoire was profiled, and TCRdb retains in-frame clones only, with some absent. The sample yields approximately 24,000 clones, under 75% seen once. The sample comprised lung tumor tissue. Source of these receptors: a human donor with non-small cell lung cancer. Both conserved end residues are part of each CDR3. D genes are given only for firm matches. Size tells how often a clone was seen (once, few, many) or the class of an expanded clone, and some rows leave it out.

>TRBV4-2|.|TRBJ1-3|.
CASSQDHVSGNTIYF
TGTGCCAGCAGCCAAGACCACGTTTCTGGAAACACCATATATTTT
>TRBV11-2|.|TRBJ2-7|.
CASSPTGSPELWQYF
TGTGCCAGCAGCCCGACCGGGAGCCCAGAACTTTGGCAGTACTTC
>TRBV7-9|.|TRBJ2-1|.
CASTVATGGNEQFF
TGTGCCAGCACCGTTGCAACCGGGGGCAATGAGCAGTTCTTC
>TRBV5-4|.|TRBJ2-7|.
CASSLVGDGLRYEQYF
TGTGCCAGCAGCTTGGTCGGGGATGGGTTGAGATACGAGCAGTACTTC
>TRBV27|.|TRBJ1-4|.
CASSLSGLDDVKLFF
TGTGCCAGCAGTTTATCAGGGCTGGACGATGTAAAACTGTTTTTT
>TRBV28|.|TRBJ1-2|.
CASSSLGGAGGYTF
TGTGCCAGCAGTTCTCTGGGGGGGGCAGGTGGCTACACCTTC
>TRBV6-1|.|TRBJ1-5|TRBD1
CASGLQGQPQHF
TGTGCCAGCGGCCTACAGGGGCAGCCCCAGCATTTT
>TRBV18|.|TRBJ1-1|TRBD1
CASSLDRATEAFF
TGTGCCAGCTCCCTGGACAGGGCCACTGAAGCTTTCTTT
>TRBV15|.|TRBJ1-2|.
CATSRGGGSSYGYTF
TGTGCCACCAGCAGAGGGGGGGGCAGTTCCTATGGCTACACCTTC
>TRBV5-1|.|TRBJ2-3|TRBD1
CASSLEGQGRTDTQYF
TGCGCCAGCAGCTTGGAAGGACAGGGGAGAACAGATACGCAGTATTTT
>TRBV28|few|TRBJ1-5|.
CASSPARVGQPQHF
TGTGCCAGCAGCCCCGCCAGGGTGGGACAGCCCCAGCATTTT
>TRBV28|.|TRBJ2-1|.
CASSSPSGIRGFF
TGTGCCAGCAGTTCCCCTTCCGGGATCCGTGGGTTCTTC
>TRBV15|few|TRBJ1-1|.
CATSRGPRNTEAFF
TGTGCCACCAGCAGAGGTCCAAGGAACACTGAAGCTTTCTTT
>TRBV10-3|few|TRBJ1-5|.
CAISESRLDQPQHF
TGTGCCATCAGTGAGTCTCGTTTGGATCAGCCCCAGCATTTT
>TRBV29-1|once|TRBJ2-1|TRBD2
CSVEGGVAGGHNEQFF
TGCAGCGTTGAAGGGGGAGTAGCGGGAGGGCACAATGAGCAGTTCTTC
>TRBV2|few|TRBJ1-1|.
CATAITGEAFF
TGTGCCACCGCAATAACAGGTGAAGCTTTCTTT
>TRBV19|.|TRBJ1-4|.
CASSIAPLSPGTNEKLFF
TGTGCCAGTAGTATAGCCCCTTTATCCCCGGGGACTAATGAAAAACTGTTTTTT
>TRBV5-4|.|TRBJ1-2|.
CASSSLGLGLQIDGYTF
TGTGCCAGCAGCTCCCTAGGTCTAGGACTCCAAATCGATGGCTACACCTTC
>TRBV5-1|.|TRBJ2-3|.
CASSLEGSVYTDTQYF
TGCGCCAGCAGCTTGGAAGGGAGCGTCTACACAGATACGCAGTATTTT
>TRBV5-1|.|TRBJ2-7|.
CASSLGPPSDSYEQYF
TGCGCCAGCAGCTTGGGCCCCCCATCGGACTCCTACGAGCAGTACTTC
>TRBV7-2|.|TRBJ2-7|TRBD1
CASSLRDSSYEQYF
TGTGCCAGCAGCCTACGGGACAGCTCCTACGAGCAGTACTTC
>TRBV28|.|TRBJ1-2|.
CASTLIREAFYGYTF
TGTGCCAGCACCTTAATCAGGGAGGCGTTCTATGGCTACACCTTC
>TRBV7-9|.|TRBJ2-2|.
CASSLRQGRTGELFF
TGTGCCAGCAGCTTAAGGCAGGGACGAACCGGGGAGCTGTTTTTT
>TRBV2|few|TRBJ1-5|.
CASSERGMYQPQHF
TGTGCCAGCAGTGAGAGGGGAATGTATCAGCCCCAGCATTTT
>TRBV4-1|.|TRBJ1-1|.
CASSQLLTALYTEAFF
TGCGCCAGCAGCCAATTGTTGACAGCATTATACACTGAAGCTTTCTTT
>TRBV18|.|TRBJ2-7|.
CASSPLITGSYEQYF
TGTGCCAGCTCACCACTTATTACGGGATCCTACGAGCAGTACTTC
>TRBV5-1|.|TRBJ2-7|TRBD2
CASSSGTSGSYEQYF
TGCGCCAGCAGCTCAGGGACTAGCGGCTCCTACGAGCAGTACTTC
>TRBV9|few|TRBJ2-6|.
CASSVGGSGANVLTF
TGTGCCAGCAGCGTGGGTGGGTCTGGGGCCAACGTCCTGACTTTC
>TRBV5-1|.|TRBJ2-7|TRBD1
CASSPRGQGYFEQYF
TGCGCCAGCAGTCCTCGAGGACAGGGATACTTCGAGCAGTACTTC
>TRBV11-3|few|TRBJ2-7|TRBD1
CASSLAQGGTYEQYF
TGTGCCAGCAGCTTAGCACAGGGGGGAACCTACGAGCAGTACTTC
>TRBV13|few|TRBJ2-2|.
CASSLGGLGTGELFF
TGTGCCAGCAGCTTAGGGGGCCTCGGCACCGGGGAGCTGTTTTTT
>TRBV21-1|.|TRBJ2-7|.
CASSKARGSTAEQYF
TGTGCCAGCAGCAAAGCCCGAGGATCTACTGCCGAGCAGTACTTC
>TRBV5-4|.|TRBJ2-2|.
CASSLDTGELFF
TGTGCCAGCAGCTTGGACACCGGGGAGCTGTTTTTT
>TRBV10-1|few|TRBJ2-7|.
CASSDNWGGEQYF
TGCGCCAGCAGTGACAACTGGGGCGGCGAGCAGTACTTC
>TRBV29-1|.|TRBJ1-1|.
CSLGGGPDTEAFF
TGCAGCCTTGGAGGGGGTCCGGACACTGAAGCTTTCTTT
>TRBV10-3|.|TRBJ2-7|.
CAISESGQDAPEYF
TGTGCCATCAGTGAGTCGGGGCAGGACGCCCCGGAGTACTTC
>TRBV6-1|few|TRBJ2-2|.
CASSWNKNTGELFF
TGTGCCAGCAGTTGGAACAAGAACACCGGGGAGCTGTTTTTT
>TRBV6-5|once|TRBJ1-1|.
CASSYPGSREAFF
TGTGCCAGCAGTTACCCCGGGAGCCGTGAAGCTTTCTTT
>TRBV6-1|.|TRBJ1-2|TRBD1
CAIPERQGLGYTF
TGTGCCATCCCCGAAAGACAGGGCCTGGGCTACACCTTC
>TRBV6-5|.|TRBJ2-3|.
CASSYDQYTDTQYF
TGTGCCAGCAGTTACGATCAGTACACAGATACGCAGTATTTT
>TRBV6-5|.|TRBJ1-2|.
CASSSYGYTF
TGTGCCAGCAGTTCCTATGGCTACACCTTC
>TRBV7-9|.|TRBJ2-1|.
CASSPGWLNEQFF
TGTGCCAGCAGCCCTGGATGGCTTAATGAGCAGTTCTTC
>TRBV4-1|.|TRBJ2-1|.
CASSARGLTAGSYNEQFF
TGCGCCAGCAGCGCGAGGGGGTTGACAGCGGGCTCCTACAATGAGCAGTTCTTC
>TRBV10-3|.|TRBJ2-3|.
CAISESQVRQASTDTQYF
TGTGCCATCAGTGAGTCCCAAGTACGACAGGCTAGCACAGATACGCAGTATTTT
>TRBV5-1|.|TRBJ1-1|TRBD1
CASSMGQGGTEAFF
TGCGCCAGCAGCATGGGACAGGGGGGCACTGAAGCTTTCTTT
>TRBV7-9|.|TRBJ1-1|.
CASSPGWGNTEAFF
TGTGCCAGCAGCCCAGGCTGGGGAAACACTGAAGCTTTCTTT
>TRBV6-5|.|TRBJ2-1|TRBD1
CGVGKTGVNNEQFF
TGTGGGGTCGGAAAGACAGGGGTCAACAATGAGCAGTTCTTC
>TRBV4-1|.|TRBJ2-5|.
CASSQGDGPSYETQYF
TGCGCCAGCAGCCAAGGGGACGGGCCTTCTTATGAGACCCAGTACTTC
>TRBV4-1|.|TRBJ1-5|.
CASSQVVVFQPQHF
TGCGCCAGCAGCCAAGTTGTAGTGTTTCAGCCCCAGCATTTT
>TRBV7-9|.|TRBJ2-7|TRBD1
CASSLEGGAIDEQYF
TGTGCCAGCAGCTTAGAAGGGGGCGCGATCGACGAGCAGTACTTC